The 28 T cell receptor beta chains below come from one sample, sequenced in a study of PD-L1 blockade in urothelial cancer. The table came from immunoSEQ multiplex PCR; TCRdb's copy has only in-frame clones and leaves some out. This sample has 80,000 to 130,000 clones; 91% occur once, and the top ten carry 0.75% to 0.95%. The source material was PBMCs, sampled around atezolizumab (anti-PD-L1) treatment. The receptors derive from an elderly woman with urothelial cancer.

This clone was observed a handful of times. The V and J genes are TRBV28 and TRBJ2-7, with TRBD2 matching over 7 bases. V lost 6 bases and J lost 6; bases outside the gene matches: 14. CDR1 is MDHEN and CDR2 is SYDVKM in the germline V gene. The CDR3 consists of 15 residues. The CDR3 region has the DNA TGTGCCAGCAGGCCTAGCGGAGGTATCCGCCTCGAGCAGTACTTC. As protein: CASRPSGGIRLEQYF.

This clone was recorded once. In nucleotides, the CDR3 is TGTGCCAGCAGTGTCCTAGCGGGGCAAGAGACCCAGTACTTC. Protein: CASSVLAGQETQYF. The J gene is TRBJ2-5, the V gene TRBV2; 9 nucleotides agree with TRBD2. The trim removed 4 bases at V and 2 bases at J, leaving 2 bases unmatched. This CDR3 spans 14 amino acids. Germline V CDR1 and CDR2: SNHLY, FYNNEI.

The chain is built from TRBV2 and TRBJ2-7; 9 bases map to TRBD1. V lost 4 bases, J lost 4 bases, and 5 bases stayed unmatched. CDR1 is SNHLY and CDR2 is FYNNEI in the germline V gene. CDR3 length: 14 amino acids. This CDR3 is CASSVQGAGYEQYF. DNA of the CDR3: TGTGCCAGCAGTGTACAGGGGGCGGGGTACGAGCAGTACTTC. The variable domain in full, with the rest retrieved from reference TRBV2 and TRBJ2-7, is EPEVTQTPSHQVTQMGQEVILRCVPISNHLYFYWYRQILGQKVEFLVSFYNNEISEKSEIFDDQFSVERPDGSNFTLKIRSTKLEDSAMYFCASSVQGAGYEQYFGPGTRLTVT.

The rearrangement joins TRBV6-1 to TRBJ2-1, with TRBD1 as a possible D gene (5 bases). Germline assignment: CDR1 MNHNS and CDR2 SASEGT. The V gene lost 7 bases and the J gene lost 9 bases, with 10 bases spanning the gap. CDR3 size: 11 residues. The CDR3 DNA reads TGTGCCAGCAAGGGGTTTGTTGAGCAGTTCTTC. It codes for CASKGFVEQFF.

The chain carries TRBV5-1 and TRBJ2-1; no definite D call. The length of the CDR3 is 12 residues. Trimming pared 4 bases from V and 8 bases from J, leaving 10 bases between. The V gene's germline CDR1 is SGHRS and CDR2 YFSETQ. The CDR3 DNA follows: TGCGCCAGCAGCCGATTACTTGATGAGCAGTTCTTC. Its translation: CASSRLLDEQFF.

Written as DNA, the CDR3 is TGTGCCAGCAGTATTCCGGGACTAGCGGGGGGAATTAGCTCCTACAATGAGCAGTTCTTC. This gives the protein CASSIPGLAGGISSYNEQFF. The V call is TRBV28, the J call TRBJ2-1, with 15 bases that match TRBD2. Losses at the gene ends were 5 bases for V and 0 bases for J; bases not matched to a gene: 11. Per germline, CDR1 MDHEN and CDR2 SYDVKM. This CDR3 is 20 amino acids long.

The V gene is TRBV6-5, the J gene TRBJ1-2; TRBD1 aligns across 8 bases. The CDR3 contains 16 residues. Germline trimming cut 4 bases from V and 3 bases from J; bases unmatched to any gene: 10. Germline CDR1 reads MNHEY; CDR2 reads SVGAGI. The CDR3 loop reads CASSSVTGAGYYGYTF. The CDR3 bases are TGTGCCAGCAGTTCCGTGACAGGGGCCGGTTACTATGGCTACACCTTC.

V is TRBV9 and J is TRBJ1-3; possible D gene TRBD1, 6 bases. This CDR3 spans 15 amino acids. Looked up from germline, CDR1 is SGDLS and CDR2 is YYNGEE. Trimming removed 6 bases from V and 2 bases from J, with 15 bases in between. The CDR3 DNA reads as TGTGCCAGCACCGAAGGTCCAGGGGCTGGAAACACCATATATTTT. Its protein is CASTEGPGAGNTIYF.

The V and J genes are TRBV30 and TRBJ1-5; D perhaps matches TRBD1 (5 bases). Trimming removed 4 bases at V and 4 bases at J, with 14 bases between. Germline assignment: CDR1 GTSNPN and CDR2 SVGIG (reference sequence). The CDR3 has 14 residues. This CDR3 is CAWTLGLPNQPQHF. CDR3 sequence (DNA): TGTGCCTGGACCCTGGGACTACCTAATCAGCCCCAGCATTTT.

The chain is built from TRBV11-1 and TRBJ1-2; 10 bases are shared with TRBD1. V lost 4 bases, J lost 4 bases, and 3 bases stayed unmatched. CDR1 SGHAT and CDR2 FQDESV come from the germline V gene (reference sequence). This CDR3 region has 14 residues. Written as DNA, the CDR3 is TGTGCCAGCAGCTCGAGACAGGGGGCCTATGGCTACACCTTC. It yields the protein CASSSRQGAYGYTF.

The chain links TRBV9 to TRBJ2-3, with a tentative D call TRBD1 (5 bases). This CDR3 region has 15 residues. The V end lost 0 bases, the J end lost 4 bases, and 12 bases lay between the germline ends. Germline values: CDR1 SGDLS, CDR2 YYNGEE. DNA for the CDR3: TGTGCCAGCAGCGTAGGCCAGGGTATTGCAGATACGCAGTATTTT. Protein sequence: CASSVGQGIADTQYF.

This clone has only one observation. CDR3 in amino acids: CASSPDRGGGYTF. CDR3 coding DNA: TGTGCCAGCAGTCCCGACAGGGGAGGGGGCTACACCTTC. The V gene is TRBV6-5, the J gene TRBJ1-2; TRBD1 agrees at 8 bases. This CDR3 contains 13 residues. The V gene's germline CDR1 is MNHEY and CDR2 SVGAGI. With 5 bases clipped from V and 8 bases from J, the junction kept 7 bases outside the gene matches.

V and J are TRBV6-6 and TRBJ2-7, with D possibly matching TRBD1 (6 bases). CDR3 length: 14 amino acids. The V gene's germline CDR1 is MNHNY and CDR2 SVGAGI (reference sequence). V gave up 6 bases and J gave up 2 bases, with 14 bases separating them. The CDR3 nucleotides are TGTGCCAGCAGGGAGACAGGCCTAACCTACGAGCAGTACTTC. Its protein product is CASRETGLTYEQYF.

CDR3: CASSVVAGAASEAFF. The DNA of the CDR3 is TGTGCCAGCAGCGTAGTAGCAGGGGCAGCAAGTGAAGCTTTCTTT. This sequence joins TRBV9 and TRBJ1-1, with a possible D match to TRBD1 (6 bases). There are 15 residues in the CDR3. Trimming removed 0 bases at V and 7 bases at J, with 16 bases between. The V gene's germline CDR1 is SGDLS and CDR2 YYNGEE. The complete variable domain, with remaining parts taken from reference TRBV9 and TRBJ1-1, reads DSGVTQTPKHLITATGQRVTLRCSPRSGDLSVYWYQQSLDQGLQFLIQYYNGEERAKGNILERFSAQQFPDLHSELNLSSLELGDSALYFCASSVVAGAASEAFFGQGTRLTVV.

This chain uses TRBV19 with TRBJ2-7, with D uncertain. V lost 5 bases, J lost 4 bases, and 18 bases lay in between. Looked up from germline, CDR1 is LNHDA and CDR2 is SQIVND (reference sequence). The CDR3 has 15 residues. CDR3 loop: CASSLRLYPAYEQYF. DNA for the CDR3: TGTGCCAGTAGTCTAAGACTCTACCCCGCTTACGAGCAGTACTTC.

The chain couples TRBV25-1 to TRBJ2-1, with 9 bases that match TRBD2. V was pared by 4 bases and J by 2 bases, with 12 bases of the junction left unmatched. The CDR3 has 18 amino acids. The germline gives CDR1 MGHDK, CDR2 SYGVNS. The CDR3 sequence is CASSGGGGGRNTYNEQFF. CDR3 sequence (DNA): TGTGCCAGCAGTGGCGGGGGGGGAGGACGGAATACCTACAATGAGCAGTTCTTC.

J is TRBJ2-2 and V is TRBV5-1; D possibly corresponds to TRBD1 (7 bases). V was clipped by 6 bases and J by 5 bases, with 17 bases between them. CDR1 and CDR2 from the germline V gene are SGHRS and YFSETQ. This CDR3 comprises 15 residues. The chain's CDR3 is CASTPQGGGTGELFF. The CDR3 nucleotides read TGCGCCAGCACCCCGCAGGGGGGAGGTACCGGGGAGCTGTTTTTT.

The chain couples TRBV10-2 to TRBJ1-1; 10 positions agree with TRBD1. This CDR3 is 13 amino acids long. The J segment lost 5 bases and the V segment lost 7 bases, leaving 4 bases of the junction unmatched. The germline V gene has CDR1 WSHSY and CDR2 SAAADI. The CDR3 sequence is CASTDRGRTEAFF. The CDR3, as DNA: TGCGCCAGCACCGACAGGGGGCGGACTGAAGCTTTCTTT.

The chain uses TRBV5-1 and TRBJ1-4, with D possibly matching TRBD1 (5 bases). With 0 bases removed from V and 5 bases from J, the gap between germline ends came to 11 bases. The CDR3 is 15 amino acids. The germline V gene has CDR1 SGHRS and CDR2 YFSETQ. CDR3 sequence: CASSLVGRQNEKLFF. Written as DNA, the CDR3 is TGCGCCAGCAGCTTGGTGGGCAGACAGAATGAAAAACTGTTTTTT.

The chain's CDR3 is CASSLSVLNQPQHF. The CDR3 DNA follows: TGTGCCAGCAGCTTATCGGTCCTCAATCAGCCCCAGCATTTT. The chain combines TRBV7-8 with TRBJ1-5, with D uncertain. Trimming took off 2 bases at V and 3 bases at J, with 8 bases between the two ends. Germline CDR1 is SGHVS and CDR2 is FQNEAQ. CDR3 length: 14 residues.

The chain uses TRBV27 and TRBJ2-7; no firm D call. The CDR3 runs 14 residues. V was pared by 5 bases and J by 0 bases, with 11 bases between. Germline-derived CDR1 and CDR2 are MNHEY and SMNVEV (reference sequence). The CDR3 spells CASSPQVLSYEQYF. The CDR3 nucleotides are TGTGCCAGCAGTCCCCAAGTACTCTCCTACGAGCAGTACTTC.

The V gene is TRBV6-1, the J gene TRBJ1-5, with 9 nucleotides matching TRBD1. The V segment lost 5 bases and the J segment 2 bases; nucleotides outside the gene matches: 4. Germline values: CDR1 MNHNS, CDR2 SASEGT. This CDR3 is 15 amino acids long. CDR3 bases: TGTGCCAGCAGTAGACAGGGGGTAGGCAATCAGCCCCAGCATTTT. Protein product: CASSRQGVGNQPQHF.

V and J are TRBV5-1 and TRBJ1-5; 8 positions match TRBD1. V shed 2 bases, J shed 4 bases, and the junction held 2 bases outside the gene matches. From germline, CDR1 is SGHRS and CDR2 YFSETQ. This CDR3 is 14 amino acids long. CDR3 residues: CASSFGDRNQPQHF. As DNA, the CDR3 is TGCGCCAGCAGCTTTGGGGACAGGAATCAGCCCCAGCATTTT. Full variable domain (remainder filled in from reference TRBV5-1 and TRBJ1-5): KAGVTQTPRYLIKTRGQQVTLSCSPISGHRSVSWYQQTPGQGLQFLFEYFSETQRNKGNFPGRFSGRQFSNSRSEMNVSTLELGDSALYLCASSFGDRNQPQHFGDGTRLSIL.

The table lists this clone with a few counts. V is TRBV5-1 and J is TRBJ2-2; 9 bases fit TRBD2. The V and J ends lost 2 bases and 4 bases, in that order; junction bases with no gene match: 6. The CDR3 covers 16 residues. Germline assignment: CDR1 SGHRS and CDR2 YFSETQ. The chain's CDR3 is CASSLRLAAGTGELFF. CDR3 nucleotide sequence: TGCGCCAGCAGCTTAAGACTAGCGGCGGGCACCGGGGAGCTGTTTTTT.

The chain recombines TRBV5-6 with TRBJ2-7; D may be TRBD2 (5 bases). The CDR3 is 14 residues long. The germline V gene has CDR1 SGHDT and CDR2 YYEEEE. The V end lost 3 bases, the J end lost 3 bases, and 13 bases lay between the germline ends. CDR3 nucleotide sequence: TGTGCCAGCAGCTCCCCACTAGATTACTACGAGCAGTACTTC. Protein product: CASSSPLDYYEQYF.

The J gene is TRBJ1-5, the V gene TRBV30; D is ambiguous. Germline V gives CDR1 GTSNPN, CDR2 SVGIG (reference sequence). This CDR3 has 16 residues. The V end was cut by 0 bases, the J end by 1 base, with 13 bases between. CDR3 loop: CAWSVPLGGSNQPQHF. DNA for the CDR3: TGTGCCTGGAGTGTACCCCTCGGCGGGAGCAATCAGCCCCAGCATTTT.

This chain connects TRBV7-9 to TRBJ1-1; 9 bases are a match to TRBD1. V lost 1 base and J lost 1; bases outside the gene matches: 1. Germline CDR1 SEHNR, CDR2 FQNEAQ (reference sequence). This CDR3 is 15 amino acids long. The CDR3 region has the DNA TGTGCCAGCAGCTTAGGGGGACAGGGGAACACTGAAGCTTTCTTT. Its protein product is CASSLGGQGNTEAFF.

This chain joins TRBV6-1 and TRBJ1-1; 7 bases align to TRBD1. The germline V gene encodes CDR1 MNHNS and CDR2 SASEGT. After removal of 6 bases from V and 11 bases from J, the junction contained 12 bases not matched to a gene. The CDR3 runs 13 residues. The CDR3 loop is CASSLTGWVAAFF. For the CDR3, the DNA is TGTGCCAGCAGCCTGACAGGGTGGGTCGCGGCTTTCTTT.